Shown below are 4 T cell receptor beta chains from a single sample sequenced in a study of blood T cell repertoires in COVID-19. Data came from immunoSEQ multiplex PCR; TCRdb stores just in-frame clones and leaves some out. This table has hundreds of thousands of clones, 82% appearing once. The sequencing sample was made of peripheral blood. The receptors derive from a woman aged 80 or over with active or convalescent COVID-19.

In DNA form, the CDR3 reads TGTGCCAGTAGTATAGCAGGGGTCACTGAAGCTTTCTTT. Residues: CASSIAGVTEAFF. The V and J genes are TRBV19 and TRBJ1-1, with D possibly being TRBD1 (6 bases). The CDR3 runs 13 residues. V lost 1 base, J lost 4 bases, and 7 bases lay in between. CDR1 LNHDA and CDR2 SQIVND come from the germline V gene (reference sequence).

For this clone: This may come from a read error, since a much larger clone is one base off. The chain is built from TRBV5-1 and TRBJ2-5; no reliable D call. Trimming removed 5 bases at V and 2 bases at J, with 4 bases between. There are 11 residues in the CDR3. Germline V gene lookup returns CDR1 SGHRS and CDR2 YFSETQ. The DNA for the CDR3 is TGCGCCAGCAGACAGCAAGAGACCCAGTACTTC. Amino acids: CASRQQETQYF.

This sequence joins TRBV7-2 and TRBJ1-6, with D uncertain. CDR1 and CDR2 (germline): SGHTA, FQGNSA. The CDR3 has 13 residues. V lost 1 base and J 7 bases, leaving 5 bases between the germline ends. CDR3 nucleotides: TGTGCCAGCAGCTTAGGAGTAAATTCACCCCTCCACTTT. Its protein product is CASSLGVNSPLHF.

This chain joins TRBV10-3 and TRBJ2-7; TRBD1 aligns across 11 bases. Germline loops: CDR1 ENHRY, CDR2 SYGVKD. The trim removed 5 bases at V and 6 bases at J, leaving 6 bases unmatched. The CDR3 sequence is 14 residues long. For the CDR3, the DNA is TGTGCCATCAGTTGGGACAGGGGGTCGTCCGAGCAGTACTTC. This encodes CAISWDRGSSEQYF.